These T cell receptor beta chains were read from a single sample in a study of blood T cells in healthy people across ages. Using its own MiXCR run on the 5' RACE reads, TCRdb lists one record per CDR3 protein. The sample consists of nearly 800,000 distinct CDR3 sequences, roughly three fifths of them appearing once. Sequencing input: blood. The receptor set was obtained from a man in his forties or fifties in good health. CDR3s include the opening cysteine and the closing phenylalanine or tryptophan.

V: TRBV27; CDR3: CASSLVAARADTQYF
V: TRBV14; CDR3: CASSQKRETQYF
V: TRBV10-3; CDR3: CAISEGTSAYEQYF
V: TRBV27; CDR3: CASRDSGVQPQHF
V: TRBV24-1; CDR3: CAASDYAGEANEQFF
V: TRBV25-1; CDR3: CASSRGRTGGGETQYF
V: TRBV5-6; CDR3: CASSLTGGFGKLFF
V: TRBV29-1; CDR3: CSVEEAAEQFF
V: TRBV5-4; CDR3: CASSLMSSRETQYF
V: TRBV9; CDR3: CASSPRDRDSTDTQYF
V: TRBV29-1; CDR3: CSVDRAQGETQYF
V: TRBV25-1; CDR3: CASSLSDGGKEPQHF
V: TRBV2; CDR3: CASSESSWETQYF
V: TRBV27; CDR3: CASSNRQGGPADTQYF
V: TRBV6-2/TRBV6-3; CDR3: CASSSLRQGFFGSGGNYGYTF
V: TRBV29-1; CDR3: CSVDRGGGTQYF
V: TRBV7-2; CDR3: CASSLRLAGGVDTQYF
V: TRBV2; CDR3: CASSEQKHEQFF
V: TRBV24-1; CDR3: CATSDSRKTARSGANVLTF
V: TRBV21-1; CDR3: CASSKWLANYNEQYF
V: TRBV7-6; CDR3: CASSRSGKGEQYF
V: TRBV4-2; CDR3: CASSQGMRTIAYNEQFF
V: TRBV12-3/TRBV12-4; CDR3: CASILIGGPYGYTF
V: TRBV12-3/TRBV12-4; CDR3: CASSFGPGPEYYNEQFF
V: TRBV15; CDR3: CATSRDLGDTDTQYF
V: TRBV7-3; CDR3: CASSLAGLQKTQYF
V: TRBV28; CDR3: CASSSWTSGGKSKTDTQYF
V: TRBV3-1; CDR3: CASRETGVRGEQYF
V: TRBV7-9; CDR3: CASSPQAGVRAYEQYF
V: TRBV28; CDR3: CASSSITLQTSGGPYEQYF
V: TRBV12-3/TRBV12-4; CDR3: CASSWGVYEQFF
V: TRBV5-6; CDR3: CASSPGVYRGRRYEQYF
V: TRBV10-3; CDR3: CATGTGYGKNIQYF
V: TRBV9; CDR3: CASSVAGRLDTQYF
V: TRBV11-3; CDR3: CASSSRGVLAGELFF
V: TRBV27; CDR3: CASSLSWTHSYNEQFF
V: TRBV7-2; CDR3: CASSSSDSTGELFF
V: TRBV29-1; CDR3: CSVELSGRDTQYF
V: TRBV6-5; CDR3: CASSYRGSPGANVLTF
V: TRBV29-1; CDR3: CSVEGQGEETQYF
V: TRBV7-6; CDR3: CASSFLSDTQYF
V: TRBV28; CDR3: CASAPSGQQDETQYF